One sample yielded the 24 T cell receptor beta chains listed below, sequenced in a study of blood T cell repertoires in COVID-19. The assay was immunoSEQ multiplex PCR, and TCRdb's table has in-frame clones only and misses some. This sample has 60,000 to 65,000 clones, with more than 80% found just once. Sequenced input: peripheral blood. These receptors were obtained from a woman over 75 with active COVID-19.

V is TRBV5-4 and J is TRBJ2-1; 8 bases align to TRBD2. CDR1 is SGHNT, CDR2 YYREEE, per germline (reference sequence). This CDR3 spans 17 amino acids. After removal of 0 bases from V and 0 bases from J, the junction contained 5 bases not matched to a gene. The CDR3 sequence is CASSLDAGGSSYNEQFF. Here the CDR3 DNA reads TGTGCCAGCAGCTTGGACGCGGGGGGCAGCTCCTACAATGAGCAGTTCTTC.

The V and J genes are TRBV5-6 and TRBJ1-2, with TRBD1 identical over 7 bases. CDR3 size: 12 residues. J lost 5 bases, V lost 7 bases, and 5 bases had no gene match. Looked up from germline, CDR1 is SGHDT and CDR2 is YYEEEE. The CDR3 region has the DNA TGTGCCAGCTGGGACAGTCCATATGGCTACACCTTC. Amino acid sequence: CASWDSPYGYTF.

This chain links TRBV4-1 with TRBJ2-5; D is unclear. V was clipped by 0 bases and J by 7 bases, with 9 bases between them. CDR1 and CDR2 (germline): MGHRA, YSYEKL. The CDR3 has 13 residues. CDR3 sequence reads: CASSQEERGTQYF. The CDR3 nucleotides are TGCGCCAGCAGCCAAGAGGAGCGTGGGACCCAGTACTTC.

DNA for the CDR3: TGCGCCAGCAGCTTGTCTCCCGGGACTAGCCTCGGGGGTGAGCAGTTCTTC. Amino acids: CASSLSPGTSLGGEQFF. The chain carries TRBV5-1 and TRBJ2-1; 9 bases fit TRBD2. CDR1 is SGHRS, CDR2 YFSETQ, per germline. There are 17 residues in the CDR3. Trimming removed 1 base from V and 9 bases from J; junction bases left unmatched: 14.

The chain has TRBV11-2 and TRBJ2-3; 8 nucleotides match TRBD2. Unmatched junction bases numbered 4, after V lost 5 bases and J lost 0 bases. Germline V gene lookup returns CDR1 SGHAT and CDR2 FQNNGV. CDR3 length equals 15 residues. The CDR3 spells CASSISSGSTDTQYF. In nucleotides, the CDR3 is TGTGCCAGCAGCATATCTAGCGGGAGCACAGATACGCAGTATTTT.

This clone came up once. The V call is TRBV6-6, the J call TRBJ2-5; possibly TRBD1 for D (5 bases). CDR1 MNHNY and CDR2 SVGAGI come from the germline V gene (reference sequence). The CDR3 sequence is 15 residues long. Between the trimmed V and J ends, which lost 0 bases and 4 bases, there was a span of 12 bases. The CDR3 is CASSYSWGSGETQYF. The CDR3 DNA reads TGTGCCAGCAGTTACTCATGGGGCTCAGGAGAGACCCAGTACTTC.

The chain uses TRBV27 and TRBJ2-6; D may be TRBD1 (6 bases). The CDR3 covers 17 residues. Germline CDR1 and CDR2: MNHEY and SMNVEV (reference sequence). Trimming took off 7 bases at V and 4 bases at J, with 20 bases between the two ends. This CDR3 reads CASKKTGTSAGANVLTF. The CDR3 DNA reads TGTGCCAGCAAAAAAACCGGGACAAGTGCAGGGGCCAACGTCCTGACTTTC.

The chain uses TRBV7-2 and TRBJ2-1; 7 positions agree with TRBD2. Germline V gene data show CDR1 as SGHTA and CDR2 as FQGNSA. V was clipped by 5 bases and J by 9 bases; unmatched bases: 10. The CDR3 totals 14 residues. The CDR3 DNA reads TGTGCCAGCAGCGTGGCGGGCGGGAGACCTGAGCAGTTCTTC. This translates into CASSVAGGRPEQFF.

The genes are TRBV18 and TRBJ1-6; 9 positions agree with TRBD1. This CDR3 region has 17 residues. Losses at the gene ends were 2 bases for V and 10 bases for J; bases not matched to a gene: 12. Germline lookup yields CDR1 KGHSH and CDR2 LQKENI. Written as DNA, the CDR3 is TGTGCCAGCTCACCATCGGGACAGGGCGTTAGCAGCTCACCCCTCCACTTT. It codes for CASSPSGQGVSSSPLHF.

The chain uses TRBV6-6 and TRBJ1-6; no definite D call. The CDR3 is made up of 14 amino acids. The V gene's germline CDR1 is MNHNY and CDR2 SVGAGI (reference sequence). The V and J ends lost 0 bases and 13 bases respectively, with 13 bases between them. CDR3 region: CASSYSSLEFPLHF. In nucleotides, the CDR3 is TGTGCCAGCAGTTACTCAAGTTTGGAGTTTCCCCTCCACTTT.

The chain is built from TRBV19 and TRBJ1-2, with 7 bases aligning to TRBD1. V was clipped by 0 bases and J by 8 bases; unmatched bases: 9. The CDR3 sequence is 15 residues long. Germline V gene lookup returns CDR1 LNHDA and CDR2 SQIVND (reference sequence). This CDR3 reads CASSIESDRPGGYTF. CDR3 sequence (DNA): TGTGCCAGTAGTATAGAGTCGGACAGGCCCGGGGGCTACACCTTC.

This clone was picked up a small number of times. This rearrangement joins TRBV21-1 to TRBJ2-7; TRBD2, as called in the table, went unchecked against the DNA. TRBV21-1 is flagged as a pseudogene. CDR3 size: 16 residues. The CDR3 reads CASSKEKSLADGEQYF. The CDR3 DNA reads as TGTGCCAGCAGCAAAGAGAAATCACTAGCGGATGGCGAGCAGTACTTC.

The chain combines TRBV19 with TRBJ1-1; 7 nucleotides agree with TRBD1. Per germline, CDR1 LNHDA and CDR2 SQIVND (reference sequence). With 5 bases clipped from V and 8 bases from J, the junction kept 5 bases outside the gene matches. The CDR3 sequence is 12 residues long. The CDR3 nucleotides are TGTGCCAGTAGTTTCCCACAGGGGGAAGCTTTCTTT. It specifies CASSFPQGEAFF.

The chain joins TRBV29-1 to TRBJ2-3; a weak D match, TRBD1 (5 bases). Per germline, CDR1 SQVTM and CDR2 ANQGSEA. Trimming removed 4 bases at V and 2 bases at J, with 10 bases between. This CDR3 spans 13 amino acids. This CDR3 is CSVGQPPTDTQYF. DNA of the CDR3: TGCAGCGTTGGACAGCCTCCCACAGATACGCAGTATTTT.

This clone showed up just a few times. The DNA for the CDR3 is TGCGCCAGCAGCCAACCGGGAGCGGGAAATCAGCCCCAGCATTTT. This gives the protein CASSQPGAGNQPQHF. The J gene is TRBJ1-5, the V gene TRBV4-1, with unresolved D. V lost 2 bases and J lost 4, with 12 bases in between. The germline gives CDR1 MGHRA, CDR2 YSYEKL. The CDR3 sequence is 15 residues long.

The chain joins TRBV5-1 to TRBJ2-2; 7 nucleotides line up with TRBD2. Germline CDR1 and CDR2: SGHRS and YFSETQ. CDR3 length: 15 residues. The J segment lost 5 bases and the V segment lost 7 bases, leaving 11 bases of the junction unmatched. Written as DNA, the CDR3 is TGCGCCAGCTGGGACGGGGGGTCGAGGACCGGGGAGCTGTTTTTT. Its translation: CASWDGGSRTGELFF.

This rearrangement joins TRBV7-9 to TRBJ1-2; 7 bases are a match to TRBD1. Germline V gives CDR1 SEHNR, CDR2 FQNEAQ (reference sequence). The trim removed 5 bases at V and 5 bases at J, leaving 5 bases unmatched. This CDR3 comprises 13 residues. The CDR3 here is CASSQGQNYGYTF. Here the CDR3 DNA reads TGTGCCAGCAGCCAGGGACAGAATTATGGCTACACCTTC.

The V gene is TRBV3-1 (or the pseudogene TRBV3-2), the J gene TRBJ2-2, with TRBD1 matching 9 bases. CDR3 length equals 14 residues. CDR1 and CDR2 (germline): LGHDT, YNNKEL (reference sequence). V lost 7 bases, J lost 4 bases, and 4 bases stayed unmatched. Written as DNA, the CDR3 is TGTGCCAGCACCCCGGGACAGGGCACCGGGGAGCTGTTTTTT. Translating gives CASTPGQGTGELFF.

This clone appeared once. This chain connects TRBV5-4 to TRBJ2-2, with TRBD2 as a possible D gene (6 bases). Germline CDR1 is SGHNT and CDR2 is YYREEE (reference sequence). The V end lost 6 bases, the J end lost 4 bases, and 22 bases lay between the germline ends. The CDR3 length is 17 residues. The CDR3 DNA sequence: TGTGCCAGCACGTCCGGGTGGCGGGATCCCCCCACCGGGGAGCTGTTTTTT. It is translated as CASTSGWRDPPTGELFF.

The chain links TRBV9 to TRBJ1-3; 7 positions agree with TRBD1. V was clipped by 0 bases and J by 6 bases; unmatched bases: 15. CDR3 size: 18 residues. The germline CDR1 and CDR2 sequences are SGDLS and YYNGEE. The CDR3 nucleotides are TGTGCCAGCAGCGTAGTTATGGAGGGTCAGGGGGAAGAAAACACCATATATTTT. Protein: CASSVVMEGQGEENTIYF.

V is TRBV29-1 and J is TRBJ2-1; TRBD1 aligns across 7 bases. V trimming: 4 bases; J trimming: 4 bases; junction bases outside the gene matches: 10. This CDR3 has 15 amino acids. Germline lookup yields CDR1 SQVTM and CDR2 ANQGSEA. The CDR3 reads CSVGSPGQAYNEQFF. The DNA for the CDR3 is TGCAGCGTTGGAAGTCCAGGACAGGCTTACAATGAGCAGTTCTTC.

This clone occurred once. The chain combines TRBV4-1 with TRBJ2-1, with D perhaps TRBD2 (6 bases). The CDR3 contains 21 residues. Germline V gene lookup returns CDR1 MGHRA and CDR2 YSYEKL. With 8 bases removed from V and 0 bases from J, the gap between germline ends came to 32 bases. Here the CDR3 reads CASQGSGPSTPRLDSYNEQFF. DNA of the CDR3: TGCGCCAGCCAAGGTAGCGGCCCCTCCACCCCCCGTCTCGACTCCTACAATGAGCAGTTCTTC.

The CDR3 DNA follows: TGTGCCAGCAGTGACCCTGCAGGGGCCGATACGCAGTATTTT. Translated: CASSDPAGADTQYF. The V call is TRBV6-4, the J call TRBJ2-3, with a possible D match to TRBD1 (6 bases). There are 14 residues in the CDR3. Germline lookup yields CDR1 MRHNA and CDR2 SNTAGT. Between the trimmed V and J ends, which lost 2 bases and 6 bases, there was a span of 12 bases.

The DNA of the CDR3 is TGTGCCAGCAGTGAAGGGTCGGTGAACACCGGGGAGCTGTTTTTT. It codes for CASSEGSVNTGELFF. The chain carries TRBV2 and TRBJ2-2; D gene ambiguous. From germline, CDR1 is SNHLY and CDR2 FYNNEI. Trimming removed 1 base at V and 1 base at J, with 7 bases between. This CDR3 contains 15 residues.